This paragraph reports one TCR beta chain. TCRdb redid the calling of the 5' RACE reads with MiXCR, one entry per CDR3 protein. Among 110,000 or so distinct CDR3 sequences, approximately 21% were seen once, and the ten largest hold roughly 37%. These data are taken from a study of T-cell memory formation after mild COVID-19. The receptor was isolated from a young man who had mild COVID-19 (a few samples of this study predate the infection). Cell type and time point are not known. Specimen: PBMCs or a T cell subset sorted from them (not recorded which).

CDR3 coding DNA: TGTGCCAGCAGTAAAGGCACAGATACGCAGTATTTT. This gives the protein CASSKGTDTQYF. The chain recombines TRBV7-6 with TRBJ2-3; D is unresolved. From germline, CDR1 is SGHVS and CDR2 FNYEAQ. The CDR3 is 12 residues long. Trimming took off 6 bases at V and 1 base at J, with 5 bases between the two ends.